The clone carrying this T cell receptor beta chain was found a few times. The antigen is unknown. TCRdb re-called the 5' RACE reads through MiXCR, storing one row per CDR3 protein. This table holds about 180,000 distinct CDR3 sequences, roughly 16% found once. These data come from a study of T-cell memory formation after mild COVID-19. As for the study in general: Clustering of TCRs was largely donor specific.

Overall study findings and caveats: Day 15 to 85 contracting clones showed balanced CD4/CD8; day 15 to 37 expanders favored CD4+.

This clonotype originated in an adult woman who had mild COVID-19 (a few samples of this study predate the infection). Cell type and time point are not known. The source material was PBMCs or a T cell subset sorted from them (not recorded which).

The DNA for the CDR3 is TGCAGTGCGAGGGGTCTAGCGGGGGCCACAAAACTCTCCTACGAGCAGTACTTC. It translates to CSARGLAGATKLSYEQYF. The J gene is TRBJ2-7, the V gene TRBV20-1; 10 bases are shared with TRBD2. Trimming at V came to 6 bases and at J to 0 bases, leaving 17 bases not matched to a gene. The CDR3 sequence is 18 residues long. Germline CDR1 reads DFQATT; CDR2 reads SNEGSKA (reference sequence).